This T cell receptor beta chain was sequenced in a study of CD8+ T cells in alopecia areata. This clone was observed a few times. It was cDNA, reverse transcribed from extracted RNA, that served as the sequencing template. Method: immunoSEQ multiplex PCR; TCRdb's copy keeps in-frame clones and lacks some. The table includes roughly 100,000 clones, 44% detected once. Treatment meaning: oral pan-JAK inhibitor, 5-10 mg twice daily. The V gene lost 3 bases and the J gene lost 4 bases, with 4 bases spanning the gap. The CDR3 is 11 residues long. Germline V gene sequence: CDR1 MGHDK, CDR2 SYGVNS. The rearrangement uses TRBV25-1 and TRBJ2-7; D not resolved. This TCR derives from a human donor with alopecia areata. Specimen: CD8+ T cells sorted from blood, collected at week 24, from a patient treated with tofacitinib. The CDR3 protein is CASSEGYEQYF. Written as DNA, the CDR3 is TGTGCCAGCAGTGAGGGGTACGAGCAGTACTTC.